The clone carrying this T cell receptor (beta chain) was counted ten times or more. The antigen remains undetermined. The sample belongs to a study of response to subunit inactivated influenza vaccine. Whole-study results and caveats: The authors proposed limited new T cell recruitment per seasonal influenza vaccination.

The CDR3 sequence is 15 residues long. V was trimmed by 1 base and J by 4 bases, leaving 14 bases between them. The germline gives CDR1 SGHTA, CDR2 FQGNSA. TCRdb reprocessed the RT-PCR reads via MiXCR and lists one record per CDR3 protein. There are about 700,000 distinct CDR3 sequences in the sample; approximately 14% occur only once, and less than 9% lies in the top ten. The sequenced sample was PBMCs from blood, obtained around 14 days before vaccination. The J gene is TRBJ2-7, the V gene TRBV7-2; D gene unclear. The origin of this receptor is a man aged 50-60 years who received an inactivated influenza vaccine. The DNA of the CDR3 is TGTGCCAGCAGCTTAGTTGCCGGTGGCTCGTACGAGCAGTACTTC. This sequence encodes CASSLVAGGSYEQYF.